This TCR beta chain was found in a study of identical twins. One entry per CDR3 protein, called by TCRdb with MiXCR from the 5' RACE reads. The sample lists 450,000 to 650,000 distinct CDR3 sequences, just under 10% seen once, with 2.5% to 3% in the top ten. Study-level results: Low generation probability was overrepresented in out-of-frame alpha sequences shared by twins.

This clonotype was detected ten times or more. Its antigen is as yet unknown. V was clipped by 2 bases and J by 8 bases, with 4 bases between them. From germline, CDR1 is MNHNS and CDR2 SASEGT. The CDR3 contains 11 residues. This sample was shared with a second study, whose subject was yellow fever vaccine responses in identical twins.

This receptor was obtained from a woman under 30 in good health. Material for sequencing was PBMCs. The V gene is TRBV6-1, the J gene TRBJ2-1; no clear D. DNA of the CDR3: TGTGCCAGCAGTGAATTACATGAGCAGTTCTTC. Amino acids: CASSELHEQFF.